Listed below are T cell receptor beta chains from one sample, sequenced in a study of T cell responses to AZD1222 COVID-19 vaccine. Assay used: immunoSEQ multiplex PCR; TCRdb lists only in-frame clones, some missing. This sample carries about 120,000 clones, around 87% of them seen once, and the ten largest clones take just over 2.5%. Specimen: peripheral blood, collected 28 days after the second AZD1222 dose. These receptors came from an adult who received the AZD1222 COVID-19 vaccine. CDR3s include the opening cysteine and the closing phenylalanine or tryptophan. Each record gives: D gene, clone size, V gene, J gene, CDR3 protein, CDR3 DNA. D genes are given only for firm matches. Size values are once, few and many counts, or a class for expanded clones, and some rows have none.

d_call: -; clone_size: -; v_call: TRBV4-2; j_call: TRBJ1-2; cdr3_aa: CASSQGLGDGYTF; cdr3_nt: TGTGCCAGCAGCCAAGGTCTCGGAGATGGCTACACCTTC
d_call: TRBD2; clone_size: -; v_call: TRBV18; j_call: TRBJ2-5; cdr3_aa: CASSPRAGGETQYF; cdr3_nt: TGTGCCAGCTCACCACGAGCGGGGGGAGAGACCCAGTACTTC
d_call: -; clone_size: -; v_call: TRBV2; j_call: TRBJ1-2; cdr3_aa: CASKADFNYGYTF; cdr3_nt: TGTGCCAGCAAGGCAGATTTTAACTATGGCTACACCTTC
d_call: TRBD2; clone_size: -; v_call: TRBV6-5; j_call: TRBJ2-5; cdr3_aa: CASSYSGGYQETQYF; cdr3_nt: TGTGCCAGCAGTTACTCGGGAGGGTACCAAGAGACCCAGTACTTC
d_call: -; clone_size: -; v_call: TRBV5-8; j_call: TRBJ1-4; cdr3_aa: CASSLGSRGGEKLFF; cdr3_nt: TGTGCCAGCAGCTTGGGTTCCAGGGGTGGTGAAAAACTGTTTTTT
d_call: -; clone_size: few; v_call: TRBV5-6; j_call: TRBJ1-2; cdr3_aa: CASSLALYGYTF; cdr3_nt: TGTGCCAGCAGCTTGGCGCTTTATGGCTACACCTTC
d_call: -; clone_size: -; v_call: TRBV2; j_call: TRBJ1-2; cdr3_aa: CASRPSGAYTF; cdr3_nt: TGTGCCAGCAGGCCCTCGGGGGCCTACACCTTC
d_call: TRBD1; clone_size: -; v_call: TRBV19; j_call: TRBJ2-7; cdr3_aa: CASSTAGTGAYEQYF; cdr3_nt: TGTGCCAGTAGTACCGCCGGGACAGGGGCCTACGAGCAGTACTTC
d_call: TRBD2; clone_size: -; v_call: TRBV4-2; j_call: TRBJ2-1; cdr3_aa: CASSQDLRLAGGSNEQFF; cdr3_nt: TGTGCCAGCAGCCAAGATCTACGACTAGCGGGGGGAAGCAATGAGCAGTTCTTC
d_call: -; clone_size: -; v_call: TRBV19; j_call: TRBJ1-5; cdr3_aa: CASSIEGPINQPQHF; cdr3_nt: TGTGCCAGTAGTATAGAGGGCCCGATCAATCAGCCCCAGCATTTT
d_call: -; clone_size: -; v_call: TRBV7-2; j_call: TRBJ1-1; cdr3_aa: CASSLVEGTEAFF; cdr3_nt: TGTGCCAGCAGCTTAGTCGAGGGCACTGAAGCTTTCTTT
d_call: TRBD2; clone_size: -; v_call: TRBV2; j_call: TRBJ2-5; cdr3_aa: CASSEALAGGQETQYF; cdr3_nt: TGTGCCAGCAGTGAAGCGCTAGCGGGGGGCCAAGAGACCCAGTACTTC
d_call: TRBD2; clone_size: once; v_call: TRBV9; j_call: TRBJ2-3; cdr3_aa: CASSGLAGGTDTQYF; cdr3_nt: TGTGCCAGCAGCGGACTAGCGGGGGGGACAGATACGCAGTATTTT
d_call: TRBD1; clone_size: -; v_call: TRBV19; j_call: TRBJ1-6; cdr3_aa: CASSSGQDGYSPLHF; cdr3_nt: TGTGCCAGTAGCAGCGGACAGGACGGGTATTCACCCCTCCACTTT
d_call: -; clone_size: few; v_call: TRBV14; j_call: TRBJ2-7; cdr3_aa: CASSRMTGSYEQYF; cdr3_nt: TGTGCCAGCAGCCGAATGACAGGCTCCTACGAGCAGTACTTC
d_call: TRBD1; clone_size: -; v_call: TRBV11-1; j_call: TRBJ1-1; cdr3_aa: CASSLGRQGSRTEAFF; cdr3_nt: TGTGCCAGCAGCTTGGGACGACAGGGGTCGAGAACTGAAGCTTTCTTT
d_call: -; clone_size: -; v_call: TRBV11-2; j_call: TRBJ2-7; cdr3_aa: CASSSAFPSYEQYF; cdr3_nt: TGTGCCAGCAGCTCAGCTTTCCCCTCCTACGAGCAGTACTTC
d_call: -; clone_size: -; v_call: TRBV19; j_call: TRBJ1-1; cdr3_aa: CASSYQGNRVSEAFF; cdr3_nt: TGTGCCAGTAGTTACCAGGGGAATCGCGTCTCTGAAGCTTTCTTT
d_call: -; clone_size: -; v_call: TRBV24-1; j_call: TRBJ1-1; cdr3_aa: CATSDPGQKAFF; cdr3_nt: TGTGCCACCAGTGATCCTGGACAGAAAGCTTTCTTT
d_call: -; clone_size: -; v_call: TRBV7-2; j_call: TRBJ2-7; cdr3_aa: CASSPGGLLSYEQYF; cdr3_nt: TGTGCCAGCAGCCCCGGGGGACTCCTCTCCTACGAGCAGTACTTC
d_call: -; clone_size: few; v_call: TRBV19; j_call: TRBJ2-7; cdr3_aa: CASSIARGHEQYF; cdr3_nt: TGTGCCAGTAGTATCGCCCGAGGCCACGAGCAGTACTTC
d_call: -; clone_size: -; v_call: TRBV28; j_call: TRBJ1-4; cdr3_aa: CASSLGGGGYEKLFF; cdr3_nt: TGTGCCAGCAGTCTGGGGGGAGGGGGATATGAAAAACTGTTTTTT
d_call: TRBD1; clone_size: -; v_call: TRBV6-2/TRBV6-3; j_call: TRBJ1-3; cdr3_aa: CASSSGQSGNTIYF; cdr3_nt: TGTGCCAGCAGTTCGGGACAGTCGGGAAACACCATATATTTT
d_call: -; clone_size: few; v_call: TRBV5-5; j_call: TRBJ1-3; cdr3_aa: CASSLWGEAGNTIYF; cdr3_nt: TGTGCCAGCAGCTTGTGGGGGGAGGCTGGAAACACCATATATTTT
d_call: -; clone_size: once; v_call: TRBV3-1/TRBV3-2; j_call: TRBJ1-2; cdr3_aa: CASSQQASYGYTF; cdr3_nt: TGTGCCAGCAGCCAACAGGCCTCCTATGGCTACACCTTC
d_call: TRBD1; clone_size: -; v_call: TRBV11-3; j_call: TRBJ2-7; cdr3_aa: CASSEGPGQGYEQYF; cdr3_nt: TGTGCCAGCAGCGAGGGACCGGGACAGGGGTACGAGCAGTACTTC
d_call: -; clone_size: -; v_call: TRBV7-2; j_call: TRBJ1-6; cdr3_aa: CASSARAGGGSPLHF; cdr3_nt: TGTGCCAGCAGCGCCCGAGCTGGGGGAGGTTCACCCCTCCACTTT
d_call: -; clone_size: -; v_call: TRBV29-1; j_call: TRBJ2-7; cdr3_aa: CSVESGLPREQYF; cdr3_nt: TGCAGCGTTGAATCGGGACTCCCGAGGGAGCAGTACTTC
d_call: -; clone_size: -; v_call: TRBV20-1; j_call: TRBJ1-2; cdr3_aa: CSAWDGYGYTF; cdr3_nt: TGCAGTGCTTGGGACGGGTATGGCTACACCTTC
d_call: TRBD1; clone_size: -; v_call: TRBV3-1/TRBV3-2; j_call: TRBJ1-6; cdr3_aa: CASSQGVGTGDSPLHF; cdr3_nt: TGTGCCAGCAGCCAAGGAGTCGGGACAGGGGATTCACCCCTCCACTTT
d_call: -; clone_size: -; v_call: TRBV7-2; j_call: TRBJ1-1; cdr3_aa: CASSSLVRGDTEAFF; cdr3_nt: TGTGCCAGCAGCTCCCTGGTTAGGGGGGACACTGAAGCTTTCTTT
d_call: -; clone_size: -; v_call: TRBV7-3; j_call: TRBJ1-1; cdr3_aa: CASAREPGTEAFF; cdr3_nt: TGTGCCAGCGCTCGGGAACCTGGGACTGAAGCTTTCTTT